The clone carrying this T cell receptor (beta chain) was seen ten or more times. Its antigen is as yet unknown. The data were taken from a study of regulatory T cells in long-lasting Graves disease. The TCR beta library used iRepertoire HTBI primers with Arm-PCR amplification of CDR3. TCRdb ran MiXCR on the multiplex PCR reads and lists one entry per CDR3 protein. This sample carries some 420,000 distinct CDR3 sequences, approximately 23% of them seen once, and the ten largest clones take roughly 13%. Study observations and caveats: Persistent patients had a count of shared public clonotypes (more than 2,500) that exceeded that of new patients (about 970). TCR diversity was lower in persistent Graves' patients (versus newly diagnosed ones).

Time point reported: persistent/refractory GD, antithyroid drugs over 5 years with positive TRAb. PBMC RNA was the source of the TCR library. Peripheral blood, about 8.8 milliliters of it, was drawn into EDTA tubes. CDR1 is SGHTA and CDR2 is FQGNSA in the germline V gene. CDR3 length: 13 residues. Trimming pared 2 bases from V and 3 bases from J, leaving 8 bases between. This receptor was identified in a female donor with Graves disease. Material: peripheral blood mononuclear cells (PBMCs), obtained when the disease was refractory, from a patient treated with antithyroid drugs. This sequence joins TRBV7-2 and TRBJ2-7; D unclear. The CDR3 is CASSLRFSYEQYF. Here the CDR3 DNA reads TGTGCCAGCAGCTTACGCTTCAGCTACGAGCAGTACTTC. Full variable domain (rest looked up from reference TRBV7-2 and TRBJ2-7): GAGVSQSPSNKVTEKGKDVELRCDPISGHTALYWYRQSLGQGLEFLIYFQGNSAPDKSGLPSDRFSAERTGGSVSTLTIQRTQQEDSAVYLCASSLRFSYEQYFGPGTRLTVT.